The source of this T cell receptor (beta chain) is a study of PD-1 blockade in mismatch repair-deficient tumors. About the research overall: Enrolled about 2012-2016, patients had progressing, pretreated mismatch repair-deficient cancers of over nine types. Study conclusions and caveats: After pembrolizumab, tumor-resident clones rose rapidly, then generally contracted before radiologic responses.

PCR or immunohistochemistry showed mismatch repair deficiency in every enrolled patient. TCRs were sequenced from a few patients responding to pembrolizumab. The CDR3 has 17 residues. About this clone: Its antigen is currently unknown.

Clones were sequenced by immunoSEQ multiplex PCR, and TCRdb holds only the in-frame ones, with some missing. The table shows approximately 130,000 clones, with around 83% occurring only once. The sequence was obtained from an adult with mismatch repair-deficient cancer. The gene calls are TRBV21-1 and TRBJ1-5. TRBV21-1 is flagged as a pseudogene. This material consisted of peripheral blood, taken 44 weeks after starting pembrolizumab. In DNA, the CDR3 is TGTGCCAGCAGCAAATGGGAGGGCGAGGGGCCCCATCAGCCCCAGCATTTT. Amino acid sequence: CASSKWEGEGPHQPQHF.